The 5 T cell receptor beta chains presented below share a single source sample, sequenced in a study of preoperative IRX-2 immunotherapy in early breast cancer. Documented treatment: preoperative locoregional IRX-2 cytokine immunotherapy. The table came from immunoSEQ multiplex PCR; TCRdb's copy has only in-frame clones and leaves some out. This table has approximately 98,000 clones, 70% to 90% appearing once. This material consisted of tumor tissue, taken after IRX-2 immunotherapy. These receptors came from a human donor with breast cancer.

CDR3 residues: CASSFGTGRDGYTF. CDR3 in DNA: TGCGCCAGCAGCTTCGGGACAGGGAGGGATGGCTACACCTTC. The chain carries TRBV5-1 and TRBJ1-2; 9 bases are a match to TRBD1. J lost 6 bases, V lost 2 bases, and 5 bases had no gene match. CDR3 length: 14 amino acids. Germline values: CDR1 SGHRS, CDR2 YFSETQ.

The gene calls are TRBV7-1 and TRBJ2-1, with 7 nucleotides matching TRBD2. TRBV7-1 is annotated as an ORF whose role is uncertain. The V gene end was trimmed by 5 bases and the J gene end by 5 bases; junction bases not matched to a gene: 9. The CDR3 totals 15 residues. The CDR3 DNA reads as TGTGCCAGCAGCGGATCAGCGGGGTTCGACAATGAGCAGTTCTTC. Translating it yields CASSGSAGFDNEQFF.

This chain uses TRBV6-8 with TRBJ1-4, with 8 bases identical to TRBD1. Germline V gene data show CDR1 as MNHGY and CDR2 as SAAAGT. The CDR3 sequence is 14 residues long. V was clipped by 2 bases and J by 8 bases; unmatched bases: 4. This chain's CDR3 is CASSYTGGREKLFF. CDR3 coding DNA: TGTGCCAGCAGTTACACAGGGGGAAGGGAAAAACTGTTTTTT.

The V gene is TRBV29-1, the J gene TRBJ2-3; D tentatively reads TRBD1 or TRBD2 (5 bases each). V was pared by 4 bases and J by 2 bases, with 16 bases between. Per the germline V gene, CDR1 is SQVTM and CDR2 is ANQGSEA. The CDR3 covers 15 residues. CDR3 coding DNA: TGCAGCGTTGGGGCGGGTTCGGGGCCCACAGATACGCAGTATTTT. Translating gives CSVGAGSGPTDTQYF.

This clone was observed once. The V call is TRBV5-1, the J call TRBJ2-7, with a weak D call TRBD1 (6 bases). The V and J ends lost 4 bases and 3 bases respectively, with 14 bases between them. The germline V gene encodes CDR1 SGHRS and CDR2 YFSETQ. The CDR3 runs to 14 residues. The CDR3 sequence is CASSPSTGFYEQYF. The CDR3, as DNA: TGCGCCAGCAGCCCGTCTACAGGGTTCTACGAGCAGTACTTC.